The rows below give T cell receptor beta chains drawn from one sample of a study of T cell repertoires in aging, cancer and after chemotherapy. TCRdb ran MiXCR on the multiplex PCR reads and lists one entry per CDR3 protein. The table records over 9,500 distinct CDR3 sequences, 33% of them present only once. The specimen was blood. The source is a human donor in good health. CDR3s include the opening cysteine and the closing phenylalanine or tryptophan. D genes are given only for firm matches. The size field is filled for only some rows; it gives once, few, many or a size class.

TRBJ2-7,TRBD1,medium-sized,TRBV6-5,TGTGCCAGCAGTTACGACAGGGCCTACGAGCAGTACTTC,CASSYDRAYEQYF
TRBJ1-1,.,few,TRBV19,TGTGCCAGTATTAGTGGGGCCTCTGAAGCTTTCTTT,CASISGASEAFF
TRBJ1-2,.,few,TRBV6-1,TGTGCCAGCAGTGAATTCTATGGCTACACCTTC,CASSEFYGYTF
TRBJ1-4,TRBD1,once,TRBV6-5,TGTGCCAGCACGAGGACAGGGAGGGGTAATGAAAAACTGTTTTTT,CASTRTGRGNEKLFF
TRBJ2-7,TRBD1,.,TRBV6-1,TGTGCCAGCAGTGAAGGACAGGGGGCCTACGAGCAGTACTTC,CASSEGQGAYEQYF
TRBJ1-1,.,few,TRBV7-9,TGTGCCAGCAGCCCCCCGGGGGACACTGAAGCTTTCTTT,CASSPPGDTEAFF
TRBJ2-2,.,.,TRBV27,TGTGCCAGCCGGGTTTCGGGCACCGGGGAGCTGTTTTTT,CASRVSGTGELFF
TRBJ2-1,TRBD2,.,TRBV4-2,TGTGCCAGCAGCCAAGAAGTACTAGCGGACAATGAGCAGTTCTTC,CASSQEVLADNEQFF
TRBJ1-2,.,.,TRBV5-4,TGTGCCAGCAGCCCGAACCAGGACTATGGCTACACCTTC,CASSPNQDYGYTF
TRBJ2-1,.,.,TRBV12-3/TRBV12-4,TGTGCCAGCAGTTTAGTTCACTATGAGCAGTTCTTC,CASSLVHYEQFF
TRBJ1-1,.,.,TRBV19,TGTGCCAGTAGTGCTCAGGGGAAGTACACTGAAGCTTTCTTT,CASSAQGKYTEAFF
TRBJ1-2,.,.,TRBV18,TGTGCCAGCTCACCAAACTATGGCTACACCTTC,CASSPNYGYTF
TRBJ2-5,TRBD2,.,TRBV20-1,TGCAGTGCTAGTTTCCCTCGGGGGGGGGTCCGAGAGACCCAGTACTTC,CSASFPRGGVRETQYF
TRBJ1-3,.,.,TRBV24-1,TGTGCCACCAGGGACCCTGGAGGAAACACCATATATTTT,CATRDPGGNTIYF
TRBJ1-3,.,.,TRBV18,TGTGCCAGCTCACCAGGGATTCAAGGAAACACCATATATTTT,CASSPGIQGNTIYF
TRBJ1-1,.,medium-sized,TRBV29-1,TGCAGCGTTAATAGGGGGGGCAGAACTGAAGCTTTCTTT,CSVNRGGRTEAFF
TRBJ2-7,.,.,TRBV18,TGTGCCAGCTCACCACGGACAGTTGGCTCCGAGCAGTACTTC,CASSPRTVGSEQYF
TRBJ2-2,TRBD2,.,TRBV12-3/TRBV12-4,TGTGCCAGCAGTATAGGCTTTGGCGGGGGGACCGGGGAGCTGTTTTTT,CASSIGFGGGTGELFF
TRBJ2-2,.,few,TRBV10-3,TGTGCCAGCAGTGAAACGTGGGGATCCGGGGAGCTGTTTTTT,CASSETWGSGELFF
TRBJ2-3,TRBD2,medium-sized,TRBV29-1,TGCAGCGTGCTTACTAGCGGGAGTGCGGATACGCAGTATTTT,CSVLTSGSADTQYF
TRBJ2-7,TRBD1,few,TRBV6-2/TRBV6-3,TGTGCCAGCAGTTATTGGTCCGCTCGCCGAGAGACAGGGGTCGTCTACGAGCAGTACTTC,CASSYWSARRETGVVYEQYF
TRBJ1-1,.,few,TRBV19,TGTGCCAGTAGTCCCCGGGACCGACTAGGGGCAGAAGCTTTCTTT,CASSPRDRLGAEAFF
TRBJ2-3,TRBD2,.,TRBV20-1,TGCAGTGCTAGAGTTAGCGGGAGGAGTGGAGATACGCAGTATTTT,CSARVSGRSGDTQYF
TRBJ2-1,TRBD2,.,TRBV19,TGTGCCAGTAGTCTCGGGACTAGCGGAACCGGGGTCTTC,CASSLGTSGTGVF
TRBJ2-5,TRBD1,.,TRBV30,TGTGCCTGGATCCGACAGGGGGCGGGAGAGACCCAGTACTTC,CAWIRQGAGETQYF
TRBJ2-2,TRBD2,.,TRBV5-4,TGTGCCAGCAGCTTGGAACGGGGGGGCACCGGGGAGCTGTTTTTT,CASSLERGGTGELFF
TRBJ2-1,.,medium-sized,TRBV30,TGTGCCTGGATCCGACAGGGAGGGTATGAGCAGTTCTTC,CAWIRQGGYEQFF
TRBJ1-2,.,.,TRBV14,TGTGCCAGCAGCCTCGACAGGAACTATGGCTACACCTTC,CASSLDRNYGYTF
TRBJ2-1,TRBD1,few,TRBV24-1,TGTGCCACCGCCGACCCGGGACAGGGGGCCAATGAGCAGTTCTTC,CATADPGQGANEQFF
TRBJ1-2,.,medium-sized,TRBV6-5,TGTGCCAGCCATGGCGGGGGCGATGGCTACACCTTC,CASHGGGDGYTF
TRBJ2-1,TRBD1,few,TRBV11-3,TGTGCCAGCGGACTGGGACAGAACAATGAGCAGTTCTTC,CASGLGQNNEQFF
TRBJ2-6,.,medium-sized,TRBV29-1,TGCAGCGTTGGATGGGGAGGGGGTGCTGGGGCCAACGTCCTGACTTTC,CSVGWGGGAGANVLTF
TRBJ1-5,.,.,TRBV29-1,TGCAGCGTTGGCAGTCACGATCAGCCCCAGCATTTT,CSVGSHDQPQHF
TRBJ2-3,TRBD1,few,TRBV5-6,TGTGCCGGATTTGGCAGGGGGACAGATACGCAGTATTTT,CAGFGRGTDTQYF
TRBJ2-3,.,.,TRBV28,TGTGCCAGCTCCGACCCCGGGAGTGGGACAGATACGCAGTATTTT,CASSDPGSGTDTQYF
TRBJ2-7,.,.,TRBV27,TGTGCCAGCAGTTTAGGGCACTCCTGGGACGAGCAGTACTTC,CASSLGHSWDEQYF
TRBJ2-3,TRBD1,.,TRBV5-4,TGTGCCAGCAGCTTCGCCAGGGGGACCGATACGCAGTATTTT,CASSFARGTDTQYF
TRBJ1-2,.,.,TRBV6-5,TGTGCCAGCAGTTACTCTCCCGAGACAGCGAATGGCTACACCTTC,CASSYSPETANGYTF
TRBJ2-3,TRBD2,few,TRBV6-5,TGTGCCAGCAGCACTAGCGGGAGGGCCATCGGCACAGATACGCAGTATTTT,CASSTSGRAIGTDTQYF
TRBJ2-1,TRBD1,few,TRBV27,TGTGCCAGCTGCTCGGGACAGGTTCTCGATGAGCAGTTCTTC,CASCSGQVLDEQFF
TRBJ1-6,.,once,TRBV6-2/TRBV6-3,TGTGCCAGCAGTTACCTGGGGGAGGATTCACCCCTCCACTTT,CASSYLGEDSPLHF
TRBJ2-5,TRBD2,.,TRBV14,TGTGCCAGCAGCCAAGATGGAGGGACTAGCGTGGGGACCCAGTACTTC,CASSQDGGTSVGTQYF
TRBJ1-6,.,.,TRBV27,TGTGCCAGCAGTTTGTCCGGGCTTCATAATTCACCCCTCCACTTT,CASSLSGLHNSPLHF
TRBJ2-2,.,medium-sized,TRBV27,TGTGCCAGCAGTTTATCGTCACTAGGTCACGGGGAGCTGTTTTTT,CASSLSSLGHGELFF
TRBJ2-7,.,.,TRBV6-5,TGTGCCAGCAGTTATCTTTCCGCGGGACAGTCCTACGAGCAGTACTTC,CASSYLSAGQSYEQYF
TRBJ1-2,.,.,TRBV27,TGTGCCAGCAGTAGCAGACACTATGGCTACACCTTC,CASSSRHYGYTF
TRBJ2-3,TRBD1,medium-sized,TRBV11-3,TGTGCCAGCAGCCCCGGGACAGGCGAGAATACGCAGTATTTT,CASSPGTGENTQYF